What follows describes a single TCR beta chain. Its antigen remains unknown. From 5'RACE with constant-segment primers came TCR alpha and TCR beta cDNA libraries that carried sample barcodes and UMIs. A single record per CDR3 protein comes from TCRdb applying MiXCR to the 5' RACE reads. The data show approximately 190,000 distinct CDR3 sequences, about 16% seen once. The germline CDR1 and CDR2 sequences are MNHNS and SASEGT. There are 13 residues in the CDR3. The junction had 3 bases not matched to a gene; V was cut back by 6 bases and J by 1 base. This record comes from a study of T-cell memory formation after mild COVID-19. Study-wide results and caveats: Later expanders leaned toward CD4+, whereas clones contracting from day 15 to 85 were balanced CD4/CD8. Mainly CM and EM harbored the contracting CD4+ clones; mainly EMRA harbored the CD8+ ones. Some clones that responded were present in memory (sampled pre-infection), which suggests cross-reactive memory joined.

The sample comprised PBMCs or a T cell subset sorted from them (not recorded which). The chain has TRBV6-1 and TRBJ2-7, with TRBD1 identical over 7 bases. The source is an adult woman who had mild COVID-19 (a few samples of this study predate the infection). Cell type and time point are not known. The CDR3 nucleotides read TGTGCCAGCAGCAAGGGACAGTCCTACGAGCAGTACTTC. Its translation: CASSKGQSYEQYF.